This T cell receptor beta chain was recorded in a study of cytomegalovirus exposure and HLA in healthy donors. Both 60 Vbeta primers and 13 Jbeta primers went into the PCR. Measured with immunoSEQ multiplex PCR; TCRdb has only the in-frame clones, and not every one. The sample carries approximately 240,000 clones, 70% to 85% recorded once. Germline CDR1 reads GTSNPN; CDR2 reads SVGIG (reference sequence). The V and J ends lost 0 bases and 3 bases respectively, with 8 bases between them. The CDR3 totals 13 residues. Material: PBMCs. The genes are TRBV30 and TRBJ1-2, with no clear D. This receptor was identified in a woman in her sixties or seventies in good health and CMV-seropositive. CDR3 bases: TGTGCCTGGAGTGTATCCGAGTACTATGGCTACACCTTC. This translates into CAWSVSEYYGYTF.